The rows below give T cell receptor beta chains drawn from one sample of a study of memory CD4+ T cells and cytomegalovirus serostatus. TCRdb keeps only in-frame clones here, not all; method: immunoSEQ multiplex PCR. The sample records around 54,000 clones, 75% to 85% being singletons. The sequenced sample was memory CD4+ T cells from blood. The receptors were gathered from an adult in good health and CMV-seronegative. Both conserved end residues are part of each CDR3. Fields, in order: J gene, clone size, D gene, V gene, CDR3 protein, CDR3 DNA. The D gene is left open where the match is weak. Not every row has a clone size; where given, it reads once, few, many or a size class.

J: TRBJ1-3
size: NA
D: NA
V: TRBV9
CDR3: CASSETRSHTIYF
DNA: TGTGCCAGCAGTGAAACACGCTCGCACACCATATATTTT

J: TRBJ2-1
size: NA
D: TRBD2
V: TRBV20-1
CDR3: CSAPSRGKQFF
DNA: TGCAGTGCCCCTTCGCGGGGGAAGCAGTTCTTC

J: TRBJ2-7
size: NA
D: NA
V: TRBV30
CDR3: CAWSPLVRSYEQYF
DNA: TGTGCCTGGAGTCCGCTTGTTAGATCCTACGAGCAGTACTTC

J: TRBJ2-2
size: NA
D: NA
V: TRBV11-2
CDR3: CASRSRGASANTGELFF
DNA: TGTGCCAGCCGGTCAAGGGGGGCTAGCGCGAACACCGGGGAGCTGTTTTTT

J: TRBJ2-7
size: NA
D: NA
V: TRBV27
CDR3: CASSSQRDIIYEQYF
DNA: TGTGCCAGCAGTTCCCAACGGGACATAATCTACGAGCAGTACTTC

J: TRBJ2-3
size: NA
D: NA
V: TRBV7-8
CDR3: CASSWDTHFPQFKTDTQYF
DNA: TGTGCCAGCAGCTGGGACACCCATTTCCCCCAATTCAAGACAGATACGCAGTATTTT

J: TRBJ2-1
size: NA
D: NA
V: TRBV7-9
CDR3: CASSYYFGSYEQFF
DNA: TGTGCCAGCAGCTATTATTTCGGGAGCTATGAGCAGTTCTTC

J: TRBJ2-1
size: NA
D: NA
V: TRBV7-2
CDR3: CASSPVRDEQFF
DNA: TGTGCCAGCAGCCCCGTCCGGGATGAGCAGTTCTTC

J: TRBJ2-7
size: NA
D: NA
V: TRBV7-9
CDR3: CASIREGGDSYEQYF
DNA: TGTGCCAGCATCCGAGAGGGGGGAGATAGCTACGAGCAGTACTTC

J: TRBJ1-4
size: NA
D: TRBD1
V: TRBV6-6
CDR3: CASSQRQGNEKLFF
DNA: TGTGCCAGCAGCCAGAGACAGGGTAATGAAAAACTGTTTTTT

J: TRBJ1-1
size: NA
D: TRBD1
V: TRBV2
CDR3: CASSAPAGTGVEAFF
DNA: TGTGCCAGCAGTGCTCCCGCCGGGACAGGGGTTGAAGCTTTCTTT

J: TRBJ1-2
size: NA
D: NA
V: TRBV28
CDR3: CASSLNRQARGGYTF
DNA: TGTGCCAGCAGTTTAAATCGACAGGCCCGTGGTGGCTACACCTTC

J: TRBJ2-5
size: NA
D: NA
V: TRBV10-1
CDR3: CASSEGAGGPRTQYF
DNA: TGCGCCAGCAGTGAGGGGGCAGGGGGGCCTAGGACCCAGTACTTC

J: TRBJ1-2
size: NA
D: NA
V: TRBV2
CDR3: CASSDGLPYGYTF
DNA: TGTGCCAGCAGTGACGGGCTGCCCTATGGCTACACCTTC

J: TRBJ1-5
size: NA
D: NA
V: TRBV6-1
CDR3: CASSARAKDQPQHF
DNA: TGTGCCAGCAGTGCACGGGCGAAGGACCAGCCCCAGCATTTT

J: TRBJ2-1
size: NA
D: NA
V: TRBV6-6
CDR3: CASTRYNEQFF
DNA: TGTGCCAGCACCCGGTACAATGAGCAGTTCTTC

J: TRBJ2-2
size: NA
D: NA
V: TRBV11-2
CDR3: CASSLRNWDTGELFF
DNA: TGTGCCAGCAGCTTACGCAACTGGGACACCGGGGAGCTGTTTTTT

J: TRBJ2-7
size: once
D: TRBD1
V: TRBV6-5
CDR3: CASSLRQGPTYEQYF
DNA: TGTGCCAGCAGTTTGAGACAGGGACCCACCTACGAGCAGTACTTC

J: TRBJ1-5
size: NA
D: NA
V: TRBV10-3
CDR3: CAARSDIGNQPQHF
DNA: TGTGCCGCCCGATCGGACATTGGGAATCAGCCCCAGCATTTT

J: TRBJ2-7
size: NA
D: NA
V: TRBV5-4
CDR3: CASSLGGEQYF
DNA: TGTGCCAGCAGCTTGGGGGGCGAGCAGTACTTC

J: TRBJ1-1
size: NA
D: NA
V: TRBV7-9
CDR3: CASSLGGGANTEAFF
DNA: TGTGCCAGCAGCTTAGGTGGTGGGGCGAACACTGAAGCTTTCTTT

J: TRBJ2-2
size: NA
D: TRBD2
V: TRBV11-3
CDR3: CASRQAASGRTGELFF
DNA: TGTGCCAGCAGACAAGCGGCTAGCGGGCGCACCGGGGAGCTGTTTTTT

J: TRBJ1-5
size: NA
D: TRBD1
V: TRBV10-3
CDR3: CAISESGGGGQPQHF
DNA: TGTGCCATCAGTGAGTCAGGAGGGGGCGGACAGCCCCAGCATTTT

J: TRBJ2-3
size: NA
D: TRBD2
V: TRBV9
CDR3: CASSVTSGRVGDTQYF
DNA: TGTGCCAGCAGCGTGACTAGCGGGAGGGTCGGGGATACGCAGTATTTT

J: TRBJ1-2
size: NA
D: NA
V: TRBV4-1
CDR3: CASSQALNRDYGYTF
DNA: TGCGCCAGCAGCCAAGCTCTTAACAGGGACTATGGCTACACCTTC

J: TRBJ2-7
size: NA
D: NA
V: TRBV14
CDR3: CASSQGLAYEQYF
DNA: TGTGCCAGCAGCCAAGGGCTAGCCTACGAGCAGTACTTC

J: TRBJ2-7
size: NA
D: NA
V: TRBV27
CDR3: CASSDRLSSGEQYF
DNA: TGTGCCAGCAGCGATCGACTATCGTCTGGGGAGCAGTACTTC

J: TRBJ2-7
size: NA
D: TRBD1
V: TRBV12-5
CDR3: CASGLGTGGYEQYF
DNA: TGTGCTAGTGGTTTGGGGACAGGGGGCTACGAGCAGTACTTC